This T cell receptor beta chain was sequenced during a study of chemoradiotherapy in HPV16-positive cancers. Some clones are missing from TCRdb's copy, which holds only in-frame ones; the method was immunoSEQ multiplex PCR. The sample lists 53,000 or so clones, 90% occurring once. The TCR originated in a human donor with HPV-associated anogenital cancer. The source was blood, collected from a patient who underwent chemoradiotherapy.

The CDR3 reads CASSEGTSVTRELFF. The CDR3 bases are TGTGCCAGCAGTGAAGGGACTAGCGTTACCAGGGAGCTGTTTTTT. The chain couples TRBV2 to TRBJ2-2; TRBD2 aligns across 9 bases. Germline assignment: CDR1 SNHLY and CDR2 FYNNEI. The ends lost 1 base at V and 9 bases at J; junction bases unmatched: 6. The CDR3 loop spans 15 amino acids.